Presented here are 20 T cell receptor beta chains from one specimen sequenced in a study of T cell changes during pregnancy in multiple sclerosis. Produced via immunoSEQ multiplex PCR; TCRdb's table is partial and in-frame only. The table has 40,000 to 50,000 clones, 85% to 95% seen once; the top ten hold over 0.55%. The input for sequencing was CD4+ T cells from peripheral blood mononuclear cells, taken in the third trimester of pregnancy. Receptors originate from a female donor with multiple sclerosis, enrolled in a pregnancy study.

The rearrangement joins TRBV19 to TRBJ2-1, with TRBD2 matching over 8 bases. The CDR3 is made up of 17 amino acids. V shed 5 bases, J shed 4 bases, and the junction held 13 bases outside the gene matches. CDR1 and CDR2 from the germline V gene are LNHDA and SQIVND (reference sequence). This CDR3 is CASSWTAGGAGYNEQFF. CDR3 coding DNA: TGTGCCAGTAGTTGGACGGCGGGAGGAGCTGGGTACAATGAGCAGTTCTTC. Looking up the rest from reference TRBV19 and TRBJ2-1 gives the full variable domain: DGGITQSPKYLFRKEGQNVTLSCEQNLNHDAMYWYRQDPGQGLRLIYYSQIVNDFQKGDIAEGYSVSREKKESFPLTVTSAQKNPTAFYLCASSWTAGGAGYNEQFFGPGTRLTVL.

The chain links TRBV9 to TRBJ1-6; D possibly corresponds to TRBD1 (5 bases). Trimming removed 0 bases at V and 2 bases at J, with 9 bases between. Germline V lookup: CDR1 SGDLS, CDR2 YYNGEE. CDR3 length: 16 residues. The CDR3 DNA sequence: TGTGCCAGCAGCGTAGAACGGGGGACCTATAATTCACCCCTCCACTTT. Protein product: CASSVERGTYNSPLHF.

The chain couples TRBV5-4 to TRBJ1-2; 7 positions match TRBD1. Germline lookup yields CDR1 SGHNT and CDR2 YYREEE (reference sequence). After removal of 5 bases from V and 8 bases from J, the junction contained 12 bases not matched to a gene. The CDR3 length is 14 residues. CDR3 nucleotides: TGTGCCAGCAGGACCATAGGGGGCTTGGGCGGCTACACCTTC. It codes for CASRTIGGLGGYTF.

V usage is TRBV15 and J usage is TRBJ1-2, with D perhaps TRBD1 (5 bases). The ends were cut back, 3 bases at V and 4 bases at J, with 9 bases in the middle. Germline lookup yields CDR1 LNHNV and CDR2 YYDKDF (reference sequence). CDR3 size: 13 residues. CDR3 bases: TGTGCCACCAGCAGCGGGGGAGCCTATGGCTACACCTTC. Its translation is CATSSGGAYGYTF.

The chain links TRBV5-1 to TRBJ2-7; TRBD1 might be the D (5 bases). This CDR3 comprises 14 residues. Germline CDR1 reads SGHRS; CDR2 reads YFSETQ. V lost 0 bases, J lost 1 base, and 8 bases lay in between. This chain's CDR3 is CASSLAQGSYEQYF. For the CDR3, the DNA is TGCGCCAGCAGCTTGGCCCAGGGTTCCTACGAGCAGTACTTC.

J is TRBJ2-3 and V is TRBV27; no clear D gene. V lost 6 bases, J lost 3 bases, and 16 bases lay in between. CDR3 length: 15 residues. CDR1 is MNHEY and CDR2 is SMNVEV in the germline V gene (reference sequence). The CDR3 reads CASSHQRPVTDTQYF. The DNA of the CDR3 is TGTGCCAGCAGCCACCAGAGGCCAGTGACAGATACGCAGTATTTT.

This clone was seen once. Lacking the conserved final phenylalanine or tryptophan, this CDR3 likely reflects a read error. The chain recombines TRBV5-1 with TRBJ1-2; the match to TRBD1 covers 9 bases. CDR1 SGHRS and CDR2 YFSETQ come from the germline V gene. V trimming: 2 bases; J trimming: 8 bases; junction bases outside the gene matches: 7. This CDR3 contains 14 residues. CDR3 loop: CASSLGGQGQGYTS. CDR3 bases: TGCGCCAGCAGCTTAGGGGGACAGGGCCAAGGCTACACCTCC.

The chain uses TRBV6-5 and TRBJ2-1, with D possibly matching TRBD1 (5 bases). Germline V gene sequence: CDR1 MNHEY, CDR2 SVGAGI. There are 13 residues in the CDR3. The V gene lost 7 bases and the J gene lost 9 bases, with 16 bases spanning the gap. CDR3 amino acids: CASTPRASGEQFF. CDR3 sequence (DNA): TGTGCCAGCACCCCCAGGGCCTCCGGTGAGCAGTTCTTC.

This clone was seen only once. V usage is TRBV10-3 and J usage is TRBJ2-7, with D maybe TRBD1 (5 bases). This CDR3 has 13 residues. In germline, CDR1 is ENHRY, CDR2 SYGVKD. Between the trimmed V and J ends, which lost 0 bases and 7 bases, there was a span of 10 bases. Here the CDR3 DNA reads TGTGCCATCAGTGAGTCCGGGCCAGGGGAGCAGTACTTC. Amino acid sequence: CAISESGPGEQYF.

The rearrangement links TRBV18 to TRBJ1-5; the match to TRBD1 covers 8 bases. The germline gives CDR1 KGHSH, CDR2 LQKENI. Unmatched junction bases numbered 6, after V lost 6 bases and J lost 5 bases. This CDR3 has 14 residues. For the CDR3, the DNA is TGTGCCAGCTCGTCATCACAGGGGGATCAGCCCCAGCATTTT. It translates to CASSSSQGDQPQHF.

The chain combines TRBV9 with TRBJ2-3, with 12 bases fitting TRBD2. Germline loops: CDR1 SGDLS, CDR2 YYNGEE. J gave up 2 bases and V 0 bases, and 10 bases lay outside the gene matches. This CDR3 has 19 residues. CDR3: CASSVEPQTSGSYTDTQYF. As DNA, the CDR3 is TGTGCCAGCAGCGTAGAACCCCAGACTAGCGGGAGCTACACAGATACGCAGTATTTT.

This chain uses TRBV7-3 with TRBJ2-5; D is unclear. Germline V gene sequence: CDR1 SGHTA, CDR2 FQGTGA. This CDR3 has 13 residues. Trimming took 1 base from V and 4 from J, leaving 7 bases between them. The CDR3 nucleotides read TGTGCCAGCAGCTTAATTAGATCAGAGACCCAGTACTTC. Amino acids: CASSLIRSETQYF.

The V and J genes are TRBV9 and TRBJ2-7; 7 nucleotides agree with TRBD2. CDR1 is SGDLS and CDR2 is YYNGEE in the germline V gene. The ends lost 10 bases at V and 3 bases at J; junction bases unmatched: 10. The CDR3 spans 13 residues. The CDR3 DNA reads TGTGCCCCCACGGGAGGACGTTTCTACGAGCAGTACTTC. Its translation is CAPTGGRFYEQYF.

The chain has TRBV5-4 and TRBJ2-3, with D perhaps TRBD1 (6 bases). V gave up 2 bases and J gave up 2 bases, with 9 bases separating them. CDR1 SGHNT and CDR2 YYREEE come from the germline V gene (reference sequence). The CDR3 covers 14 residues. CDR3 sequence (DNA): TGTGCCAGCAGCTTACAGGGCCCCACAGATACGCAGTATTTT. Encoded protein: CASSLQGPTDTQYF.

CDR3 sequence: CASSLAGTAVGSPLHF. CDR3 bases: TGTGCCAGCAGCTTAGCGGGGACAGCCGTAGGTTCACCCCTCCACTTT. The chain uses TRBV7-8 and TRBJ1-6; 7 nucleotides agree with TRBD1. V lost 0 bases to trimming and J lost 9 bases; unmatched junction nucleotides: 8. There are 16 residues in the CDR3. The germline V gene has CDR1 SGHVS and CDR2 FQNEAQ.

In DNA form, the CDR3 reads TGTGCCAGCAGCCGCGAGCGTATCTCTGGAAACACCATATATTTT. This sequence encodes CASSRERISGNTIYF. The J gene is TRBJ1-3, the V gene TRBV7-8; D remains ambiguous. V lost 5 bases and J 0 bases, leaving 11 bases between the germline ends. The CDR3 extends over 15 amino acids. Looked up from germline, CDR1 is SGHVS and CDR2 is FQNEAQ.

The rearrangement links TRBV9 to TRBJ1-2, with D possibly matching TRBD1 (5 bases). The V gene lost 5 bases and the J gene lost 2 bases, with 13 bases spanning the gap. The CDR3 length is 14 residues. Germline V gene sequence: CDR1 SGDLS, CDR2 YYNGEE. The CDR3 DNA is TGTGCCAGCAGGTCCAAGGGGCGAAACTATGGCTACACCTTC. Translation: CASRSKGRNYGYTF.

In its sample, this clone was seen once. CDR3: CASKGLAGSSYNEQFF. CDR3 coding DNA: TGTGCCAGCAAGGGACTAGCGGGGAGCTCCTACAATGAGCAGTTCTTC. The rearrangement uses TRBV5-5 and TRBJ2-1; 13 bases line up with TRBD2. Germline V gene data show CDR1 as SGHKS and CDR2 as YYEKEE (reference sequence). The CDR3 covers 16 residues. After removal of 6 bases from V and 0 bases from J, the junction contained 3 bases not matched to a gene.

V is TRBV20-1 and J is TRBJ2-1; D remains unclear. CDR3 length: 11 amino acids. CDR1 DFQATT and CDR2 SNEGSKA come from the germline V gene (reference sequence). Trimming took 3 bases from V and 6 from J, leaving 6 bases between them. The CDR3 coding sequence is TGCAGTGCTAGTCGGTCCAATGAGCAGTTCTTC. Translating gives CSASRSNEQFF.

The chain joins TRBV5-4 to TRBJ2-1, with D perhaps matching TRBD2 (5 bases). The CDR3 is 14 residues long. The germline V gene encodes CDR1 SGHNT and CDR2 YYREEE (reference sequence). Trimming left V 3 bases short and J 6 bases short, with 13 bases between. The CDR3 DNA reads TGTGCCAGCAGCTCCTACGGACTCTCCAATGAGCAGTTCTTC. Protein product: CASSSYGLSNEQFF.